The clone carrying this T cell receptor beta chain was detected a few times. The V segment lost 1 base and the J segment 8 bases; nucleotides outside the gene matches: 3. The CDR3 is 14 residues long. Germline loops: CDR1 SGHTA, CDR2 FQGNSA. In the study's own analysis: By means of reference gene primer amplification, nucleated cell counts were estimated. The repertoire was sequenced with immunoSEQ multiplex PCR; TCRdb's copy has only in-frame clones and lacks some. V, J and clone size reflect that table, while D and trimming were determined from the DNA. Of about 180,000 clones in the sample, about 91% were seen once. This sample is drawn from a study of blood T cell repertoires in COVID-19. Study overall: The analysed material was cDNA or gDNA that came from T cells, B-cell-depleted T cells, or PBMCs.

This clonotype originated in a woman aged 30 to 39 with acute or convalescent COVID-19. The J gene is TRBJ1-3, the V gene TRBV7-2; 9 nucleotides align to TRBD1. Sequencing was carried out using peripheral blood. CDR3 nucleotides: TGTGCCAGCAGCTTAGTGGGGACAGGGTACACCATATATTTT. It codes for CASSLVGTGYTIYF.